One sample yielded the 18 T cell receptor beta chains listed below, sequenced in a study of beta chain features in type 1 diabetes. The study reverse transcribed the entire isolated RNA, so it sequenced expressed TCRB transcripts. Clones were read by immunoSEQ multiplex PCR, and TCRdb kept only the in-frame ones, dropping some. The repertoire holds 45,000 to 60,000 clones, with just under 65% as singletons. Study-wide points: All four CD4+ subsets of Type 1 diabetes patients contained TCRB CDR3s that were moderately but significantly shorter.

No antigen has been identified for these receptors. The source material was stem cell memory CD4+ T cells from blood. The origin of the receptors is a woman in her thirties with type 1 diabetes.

The CDR3 DNA reads TGTGCCAGTAGTATAGATGGGGGGATGGGGCCGGGAGAGACCCAGTACTTC. Its protein is CASSIDGGMGPGETQYF. The V gene is TRBV19, the J gene TRBJ2-5; D is perhaps TRBD2 (6 bases). In germline, CDR1 is LNHDA, CDR2 SQIVND (reference sequence). The CDR3 has 17 residues. Trimming pared 0 bases from V and 4 bases from J, leaving 18 bases between.

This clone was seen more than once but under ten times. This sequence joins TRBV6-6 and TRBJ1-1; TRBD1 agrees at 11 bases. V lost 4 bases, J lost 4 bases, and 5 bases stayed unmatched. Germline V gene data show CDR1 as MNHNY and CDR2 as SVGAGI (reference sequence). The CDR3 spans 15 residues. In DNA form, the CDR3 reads TGTGCCAGCAGTTCCCGGACAGGGGGCGGCACTGAAGCTTTCTTT. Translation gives CASSSRTGGGTEAFF.

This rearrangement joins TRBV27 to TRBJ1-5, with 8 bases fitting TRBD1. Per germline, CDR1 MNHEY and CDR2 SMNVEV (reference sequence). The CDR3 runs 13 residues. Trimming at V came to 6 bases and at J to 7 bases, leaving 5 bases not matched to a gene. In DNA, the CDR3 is TGTGCCAGCAGCCAGGGGGCCGGACAGCCCCAGCATTTT. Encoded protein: CASSQGAGQPQHF.

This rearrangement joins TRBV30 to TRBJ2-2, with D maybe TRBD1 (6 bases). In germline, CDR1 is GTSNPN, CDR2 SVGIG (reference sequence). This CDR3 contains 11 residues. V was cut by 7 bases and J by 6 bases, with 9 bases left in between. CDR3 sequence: CAFRGSGELFF. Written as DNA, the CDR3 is TGTGCCTTCAGGGGTTCCGGGGAGCTGTTTTTT.

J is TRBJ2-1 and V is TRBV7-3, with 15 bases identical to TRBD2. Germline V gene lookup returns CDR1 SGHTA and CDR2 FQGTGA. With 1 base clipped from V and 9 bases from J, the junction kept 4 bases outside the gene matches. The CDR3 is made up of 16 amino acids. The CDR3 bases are TGTGCCAGCAGCTTAAGGACTAGCGGGAGGGCCGGTGAGCAGTTCTTC. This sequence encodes CASSLRTSGRAGEQFF.

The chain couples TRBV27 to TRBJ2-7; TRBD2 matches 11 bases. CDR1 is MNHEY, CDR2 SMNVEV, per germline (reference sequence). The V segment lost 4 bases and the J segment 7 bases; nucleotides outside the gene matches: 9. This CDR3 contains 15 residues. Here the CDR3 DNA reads TGTGCCAGCAGTTCCCGACTAGCGGGGATCTCTGAGCAGTACTTC. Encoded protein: CASSSRLAGISEQYF.

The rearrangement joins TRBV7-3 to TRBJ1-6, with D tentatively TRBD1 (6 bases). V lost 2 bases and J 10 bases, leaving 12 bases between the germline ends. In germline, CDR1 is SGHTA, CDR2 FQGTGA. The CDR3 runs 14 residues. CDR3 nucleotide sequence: TGTGCCAGCAGCTTATTTCAGGGGAACTCACCCCTCCACTTT. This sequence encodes CASSLFQGNSPLHF.

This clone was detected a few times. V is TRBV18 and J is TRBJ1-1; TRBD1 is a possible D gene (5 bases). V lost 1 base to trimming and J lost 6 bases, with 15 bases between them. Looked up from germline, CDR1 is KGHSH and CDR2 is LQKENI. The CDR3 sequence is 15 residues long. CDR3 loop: CASSPRRGEGAEAFF. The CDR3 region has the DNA TGTGCCAGCTCACCACGGAGGGGTGAAGGAGCTGAAGCTTTCTTT.

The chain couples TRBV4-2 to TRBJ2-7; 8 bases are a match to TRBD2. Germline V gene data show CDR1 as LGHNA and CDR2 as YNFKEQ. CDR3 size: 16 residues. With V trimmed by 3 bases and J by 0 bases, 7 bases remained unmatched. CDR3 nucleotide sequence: TGTGCCAGCAGCCAGGAGGGTAGCGGGAACTCCTACGAGCAGTACTTC. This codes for CASSQEGSGNSYEQYF.

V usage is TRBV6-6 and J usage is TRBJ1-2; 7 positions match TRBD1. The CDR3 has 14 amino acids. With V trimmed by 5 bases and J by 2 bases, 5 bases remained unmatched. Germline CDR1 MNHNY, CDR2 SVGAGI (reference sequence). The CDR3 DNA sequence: TGTGCCAGCAGTCCCTTACAGGGGAACTATGGCTACACCTTC. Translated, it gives CASSPLQGNYGYTF.

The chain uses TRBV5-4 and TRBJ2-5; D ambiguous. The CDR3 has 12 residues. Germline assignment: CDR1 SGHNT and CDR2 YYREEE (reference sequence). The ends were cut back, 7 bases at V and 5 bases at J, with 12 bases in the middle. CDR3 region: CASQVFEETQYF. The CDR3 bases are TGTGCCAGCCAGGTGTTCGAGGAGACCCAGTACTTC.

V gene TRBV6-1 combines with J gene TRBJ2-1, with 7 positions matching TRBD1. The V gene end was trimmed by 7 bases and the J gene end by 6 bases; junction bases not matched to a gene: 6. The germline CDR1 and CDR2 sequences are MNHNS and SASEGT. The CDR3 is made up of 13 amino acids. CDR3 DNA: TGTGCCAGCACTTTGACAGGGTTCAATGAGCAGTTCTTC. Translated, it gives CASTLTGFNEQFF.

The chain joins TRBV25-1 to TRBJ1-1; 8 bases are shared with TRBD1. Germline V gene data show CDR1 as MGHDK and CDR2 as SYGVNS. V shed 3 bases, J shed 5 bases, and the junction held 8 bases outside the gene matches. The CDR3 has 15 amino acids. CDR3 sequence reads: CASSDPTGGDTEAFF. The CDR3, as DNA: TGTGCCAGCAGTGACCCAACAGGGGGTGATACTGAAGCTTTCTTT.

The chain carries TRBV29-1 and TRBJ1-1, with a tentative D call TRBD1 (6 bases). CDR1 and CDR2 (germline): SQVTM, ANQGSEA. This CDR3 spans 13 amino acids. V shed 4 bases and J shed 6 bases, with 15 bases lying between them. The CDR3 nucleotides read TGCAGCGTTGGGGGGCAGTTATCGGCTGAAGCTTTCTTT. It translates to CSVGGQLSAEAFF.

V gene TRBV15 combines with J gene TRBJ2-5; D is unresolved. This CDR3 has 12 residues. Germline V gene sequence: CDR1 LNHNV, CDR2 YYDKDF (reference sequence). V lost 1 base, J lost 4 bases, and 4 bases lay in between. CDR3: CATSRGRETQYF. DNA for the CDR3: TGTGCCACCAGCAGAGGCAGAGAGACCCAGTACTTC.

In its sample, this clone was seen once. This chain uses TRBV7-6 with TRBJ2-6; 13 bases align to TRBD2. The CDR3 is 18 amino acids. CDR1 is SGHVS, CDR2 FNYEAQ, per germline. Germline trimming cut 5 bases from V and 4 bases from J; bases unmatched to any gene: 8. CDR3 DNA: TGTGCCAGCAGCCCTCGGACTAGCGGGAGCTCCGGGGCCAACGTCCTGACTTTC. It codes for CASSPRTSGSSGANVLTF.

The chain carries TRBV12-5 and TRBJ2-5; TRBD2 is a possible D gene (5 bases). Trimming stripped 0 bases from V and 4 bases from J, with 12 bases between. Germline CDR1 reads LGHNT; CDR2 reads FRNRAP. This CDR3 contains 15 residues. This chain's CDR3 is CASGLVLGPTETQYF. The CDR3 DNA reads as TGTGCTAGTGGTTTGGTACTAGGTCCTACAGAGACCCAGTACTTC.

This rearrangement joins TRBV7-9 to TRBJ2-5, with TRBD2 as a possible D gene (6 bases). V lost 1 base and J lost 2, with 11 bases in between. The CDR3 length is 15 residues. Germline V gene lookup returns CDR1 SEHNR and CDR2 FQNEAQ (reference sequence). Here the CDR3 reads CASSLGGRYQETQYF. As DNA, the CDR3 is TGTGCCAGCAGCTTAGGAGGGAGGTATCAAGAGACCCAGTACTTC.